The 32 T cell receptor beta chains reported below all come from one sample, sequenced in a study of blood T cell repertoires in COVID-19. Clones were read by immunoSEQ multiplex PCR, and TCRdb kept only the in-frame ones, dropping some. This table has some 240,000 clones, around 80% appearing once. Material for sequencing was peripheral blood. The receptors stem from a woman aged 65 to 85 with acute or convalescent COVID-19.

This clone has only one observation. The CDR3 nucleotides read TGTGCCAGCAGCCTAGGTGGTAGCGGGGTGTCCTACGAGCAGTACGTC. Encoded protein: CASSLGGSGVSYEQYV. V and J are TRBV13 and TRBJ2-7, with 8 bases aligning to TRBD2. The CDR3 sequence is 16 residues long. Looked up from germline, CDR1 is PRHDT and CDR2 is FYEKMQ (reference sequence).

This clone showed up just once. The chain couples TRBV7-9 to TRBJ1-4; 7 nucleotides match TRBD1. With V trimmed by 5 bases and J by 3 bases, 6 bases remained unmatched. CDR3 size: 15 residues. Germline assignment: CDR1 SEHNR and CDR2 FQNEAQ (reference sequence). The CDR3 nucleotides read TGTGCCAGCAGCGCGACCGGGACAGCTAATGAAAAACTGTTTTTT. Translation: CASSATGTANEKLFF.

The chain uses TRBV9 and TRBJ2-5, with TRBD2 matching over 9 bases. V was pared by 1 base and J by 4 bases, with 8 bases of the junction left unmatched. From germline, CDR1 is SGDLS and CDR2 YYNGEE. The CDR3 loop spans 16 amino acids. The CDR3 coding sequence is TGTGCCAGCAGCGTAAGCGGAGCGGGGGGAGGAGAGACCCAGTACTTC. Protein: CASSVSGAGGGETQYF.

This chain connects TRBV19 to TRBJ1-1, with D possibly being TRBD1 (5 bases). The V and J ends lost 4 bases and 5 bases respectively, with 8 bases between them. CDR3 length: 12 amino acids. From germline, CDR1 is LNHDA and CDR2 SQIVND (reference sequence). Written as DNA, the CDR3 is TGTGCCAGTAGTAGGGGGGGGACTGAAGCTTTCTTT. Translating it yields CASSRGGTEAFF. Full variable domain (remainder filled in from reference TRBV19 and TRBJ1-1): DGGITQSPKYLFRKEGQNVTLSCEQNLNHDAMYWYRQDPGQGLRLIYYSQIVNDFQKGDIAEGYSVSREKKESFPLTVTSAQKNPTAFYLCASSRGGTEAFFGQGTRLTVV.

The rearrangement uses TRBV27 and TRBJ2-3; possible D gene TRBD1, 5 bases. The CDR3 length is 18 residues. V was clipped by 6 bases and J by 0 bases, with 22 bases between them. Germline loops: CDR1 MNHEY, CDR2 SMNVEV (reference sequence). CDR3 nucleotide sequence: TGTGCCAGCAGGCCTTTAAGGGGTCCGGTCCTAAGCACAGATACGCAGTATTTT. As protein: CASRPLRGPVLSTDTQYF.

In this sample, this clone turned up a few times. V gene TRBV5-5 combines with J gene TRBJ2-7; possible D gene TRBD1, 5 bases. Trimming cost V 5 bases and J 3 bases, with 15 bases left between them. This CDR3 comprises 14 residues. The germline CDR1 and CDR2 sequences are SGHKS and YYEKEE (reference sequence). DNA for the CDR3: TGTGCCAGCAGGTTAGGATGGGGCCTCTACGAGCAGTACTTC. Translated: CASRLGWGLYEQYF.

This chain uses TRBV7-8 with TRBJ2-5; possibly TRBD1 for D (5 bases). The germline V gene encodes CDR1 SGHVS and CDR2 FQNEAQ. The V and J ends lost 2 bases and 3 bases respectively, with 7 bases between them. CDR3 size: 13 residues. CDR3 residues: CASSLSREETQYF. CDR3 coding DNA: TGTGCCAGCAGCTTAAGCAGGGAAGAGACCCAGTACTTC.

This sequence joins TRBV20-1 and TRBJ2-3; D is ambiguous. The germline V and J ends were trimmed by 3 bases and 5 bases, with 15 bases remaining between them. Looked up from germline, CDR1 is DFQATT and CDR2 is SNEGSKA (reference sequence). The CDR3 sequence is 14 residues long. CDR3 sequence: CSASVPPGGDTQYF. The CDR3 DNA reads TGCAGTGCTAGTGTCCCCCCCGGTGGAGATACGCAGTATTTT.

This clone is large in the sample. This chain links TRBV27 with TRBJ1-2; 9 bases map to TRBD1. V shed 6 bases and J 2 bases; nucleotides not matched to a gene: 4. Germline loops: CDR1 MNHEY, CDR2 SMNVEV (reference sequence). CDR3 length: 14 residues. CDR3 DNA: TGTGCCAGCAGAGTACAGGGGGCAAACTATGGCTACACCTTC. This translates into CASRVQGANYGYTF.

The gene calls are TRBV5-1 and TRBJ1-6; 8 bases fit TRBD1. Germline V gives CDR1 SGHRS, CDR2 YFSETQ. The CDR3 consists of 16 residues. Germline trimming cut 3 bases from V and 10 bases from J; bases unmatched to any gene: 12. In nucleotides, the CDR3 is TGCGCCAGCAGCTGGTATTCCGGGACAGGAGGATCACCCCTCCACTTT. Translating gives CASSWYSGTGGSPLHF.

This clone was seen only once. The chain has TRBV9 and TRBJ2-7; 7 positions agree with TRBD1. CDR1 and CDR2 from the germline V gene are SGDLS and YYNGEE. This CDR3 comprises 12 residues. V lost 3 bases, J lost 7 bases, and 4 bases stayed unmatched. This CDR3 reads CASSAQGWEQYV. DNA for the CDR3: TGTGCCAGCAGCGCACAGGGGTGGGAGCAGTACGTC.

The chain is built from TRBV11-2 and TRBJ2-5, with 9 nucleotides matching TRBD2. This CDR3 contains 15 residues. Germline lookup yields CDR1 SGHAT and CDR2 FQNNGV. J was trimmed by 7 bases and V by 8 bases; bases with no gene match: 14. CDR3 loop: CASETGGGGAGTQYF. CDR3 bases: TGTGCCAGCGAAACGGGCGGCGGGGGGGCCGGGACCCAGTACTTC.

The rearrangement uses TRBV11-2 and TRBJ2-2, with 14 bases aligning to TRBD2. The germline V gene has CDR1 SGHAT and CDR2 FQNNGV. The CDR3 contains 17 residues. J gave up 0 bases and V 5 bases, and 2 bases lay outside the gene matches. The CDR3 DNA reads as TGTGCCAGCAGCCGGACTAGCGGGGGGCCGAACACCGGGGAGCTGTTTTTT. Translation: CASSRTSGGPNTGELFF.

CDR3 region: CASSLVAGVLGDTQYF. DNA of the CDR3: TGCGCCAGCAGCTTGGTCGCAGGGGTCCTCGGAGATACGCAGTATTTT. The genes are TRBV5-1 and TRBJ2-3; D perhaps matches TRBD1 (6 bases). The CDR3 spans 16 residues. Germline CDR1 is SGHRS and CDR2 is YFSETQ. V was shortened by 0 bases and J by 5 bases, with 16 bases between the two germline ends.

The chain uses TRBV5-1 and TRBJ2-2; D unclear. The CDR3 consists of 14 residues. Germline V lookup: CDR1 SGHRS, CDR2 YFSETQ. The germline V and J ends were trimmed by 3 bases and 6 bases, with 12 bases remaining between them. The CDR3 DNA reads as TGCGCCAGCAGCTCCTTGGCGGTGCCCGGGGAGCTGTTTTTT. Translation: CASSSLAVPGELFF.

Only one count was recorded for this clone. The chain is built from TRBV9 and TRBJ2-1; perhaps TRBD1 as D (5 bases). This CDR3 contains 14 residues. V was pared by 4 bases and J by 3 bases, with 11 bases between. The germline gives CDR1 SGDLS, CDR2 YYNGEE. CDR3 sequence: CASSHAQGYNEQFF. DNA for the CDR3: TGTGCCAGCAGCCATGCCCAGGGCTACAATGAGCAGTTCTTC.

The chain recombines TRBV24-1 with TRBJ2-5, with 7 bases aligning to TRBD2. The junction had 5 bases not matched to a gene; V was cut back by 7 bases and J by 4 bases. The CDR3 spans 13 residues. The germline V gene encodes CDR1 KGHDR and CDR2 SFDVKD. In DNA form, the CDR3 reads TGTGCCACCAGCCTGGGGGGGATAGAGACCCAGTACTTC. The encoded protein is CATSLGGIETQYF.

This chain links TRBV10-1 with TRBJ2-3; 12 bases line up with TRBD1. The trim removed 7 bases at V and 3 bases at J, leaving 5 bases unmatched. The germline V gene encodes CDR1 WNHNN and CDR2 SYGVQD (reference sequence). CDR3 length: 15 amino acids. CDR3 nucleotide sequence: TGCGCCAGCACCCCGGGACAGGGGGCTACAGATACGCAGTATTTT. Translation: CASTPGQGATDTQYF.

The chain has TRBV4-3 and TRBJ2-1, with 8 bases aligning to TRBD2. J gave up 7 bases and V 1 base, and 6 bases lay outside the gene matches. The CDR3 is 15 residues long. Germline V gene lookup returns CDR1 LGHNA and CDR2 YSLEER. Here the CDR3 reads CASSQGVAGQNEQFF. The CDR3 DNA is TGCGCCAGCAGCCAAGGGGTAGCGGGGCAGAATGAGCAGTTCTTC.

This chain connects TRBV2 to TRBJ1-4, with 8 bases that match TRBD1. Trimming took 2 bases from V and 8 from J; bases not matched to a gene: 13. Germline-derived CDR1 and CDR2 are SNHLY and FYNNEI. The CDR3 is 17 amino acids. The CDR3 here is CASSEMGSGTGSEKLFF. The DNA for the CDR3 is TGTGCCAGCAGTGAAATGGGGAGCGGGACAGGATCCGAAAAACTGTTTTTT.

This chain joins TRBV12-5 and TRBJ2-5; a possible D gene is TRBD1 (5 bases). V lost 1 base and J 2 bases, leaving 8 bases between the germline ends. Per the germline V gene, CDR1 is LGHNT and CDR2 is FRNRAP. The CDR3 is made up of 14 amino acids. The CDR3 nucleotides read TGTGCTAGTGGTTTGGCGCCAGGGCAAGAGACCCAGTACTTC. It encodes CASGLAPGQETQYF.

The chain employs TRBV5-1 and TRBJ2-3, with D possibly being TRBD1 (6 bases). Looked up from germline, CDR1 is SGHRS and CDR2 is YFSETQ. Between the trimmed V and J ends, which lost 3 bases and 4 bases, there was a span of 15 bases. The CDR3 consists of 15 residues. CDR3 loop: CASSSLGGWADTQYF. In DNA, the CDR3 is TGCGCCAGCAGCTCCTTAGGGGGATGGGCAGATACGCAGTATTTT. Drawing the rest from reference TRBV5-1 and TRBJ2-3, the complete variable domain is KAGVTQTPRYLIKTRGQQVTLSCSPISGHRSVSWYQQTPGQGLQFLFEYFSETQRNKGNFPGRFSGRQFSNSRSEMNVSTLELGDSALYLCASSSLGGWADTQYFGPGTRLTVL.

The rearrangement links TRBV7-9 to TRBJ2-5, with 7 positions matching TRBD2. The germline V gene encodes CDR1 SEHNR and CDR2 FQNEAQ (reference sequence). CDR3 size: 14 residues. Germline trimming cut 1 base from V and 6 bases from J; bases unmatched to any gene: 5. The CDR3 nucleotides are TGTGCCAGCAGCTTAGAGGCTAGCGGACAGACCCAGTACTTC. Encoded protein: CASSLEASGQTQYF.

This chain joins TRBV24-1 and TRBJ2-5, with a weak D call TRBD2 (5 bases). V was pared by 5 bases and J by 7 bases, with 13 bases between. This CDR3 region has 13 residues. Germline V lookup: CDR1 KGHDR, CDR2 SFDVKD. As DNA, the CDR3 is TGTGCCACCAGTGCCGCAGGCCGGGGGACCCAGTACTTC. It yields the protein CATSAAGRGTQYF.

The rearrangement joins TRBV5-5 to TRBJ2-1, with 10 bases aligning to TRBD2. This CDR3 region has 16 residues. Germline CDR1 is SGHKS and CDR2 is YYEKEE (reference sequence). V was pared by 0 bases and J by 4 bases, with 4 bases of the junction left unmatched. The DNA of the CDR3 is TGTGCCAGCAGCTTGGTTACTAGCGGGGCATACAATGAGCAGTTCTTC. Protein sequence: CASSLVTSGAYNEQFF. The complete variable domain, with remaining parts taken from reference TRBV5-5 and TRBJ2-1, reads DAGVTQSPTHLIKTRGQQVTLRCSPISGHKSVSWYQQVLGQGPQFIFQYYEKEERGRGNFPDRFSARQFPNYSSELNVNALLLGDSALYLCASSLVTSGAYNEQFFGPGTRLTVL.

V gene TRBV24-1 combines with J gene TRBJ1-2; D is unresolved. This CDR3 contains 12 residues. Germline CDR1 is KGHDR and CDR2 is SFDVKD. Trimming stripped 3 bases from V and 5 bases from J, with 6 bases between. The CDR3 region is CATSDAIYGYTF. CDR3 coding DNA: TGTGCCACCAGTGATGCTATTTATGGCTACACCTTC.

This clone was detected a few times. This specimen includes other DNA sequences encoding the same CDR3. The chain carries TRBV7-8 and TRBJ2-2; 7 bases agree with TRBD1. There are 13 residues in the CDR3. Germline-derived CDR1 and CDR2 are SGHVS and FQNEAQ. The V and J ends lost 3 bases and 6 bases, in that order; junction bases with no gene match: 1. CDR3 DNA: TGTGCCAGCAGCTTTGACAGGGCCGGGGAGCTGTTTTTT. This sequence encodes CASSFDRAGELFF.

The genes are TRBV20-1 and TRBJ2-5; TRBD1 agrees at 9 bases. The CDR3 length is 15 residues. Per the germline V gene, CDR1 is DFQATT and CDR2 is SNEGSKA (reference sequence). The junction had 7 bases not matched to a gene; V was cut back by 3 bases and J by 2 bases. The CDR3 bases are TGCAGTGCTAGTTTCCCGGGACAGGGACAAGAGACCCAGTACTTC. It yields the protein CSASFPGQGQETQYF.

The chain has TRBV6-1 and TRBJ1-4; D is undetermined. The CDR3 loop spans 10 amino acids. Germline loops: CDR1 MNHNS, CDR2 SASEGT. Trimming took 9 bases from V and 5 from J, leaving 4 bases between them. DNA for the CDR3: TGTGCCAGTTCGAATGAAAAACTGTTTTTT. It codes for CASSNEKLFF.

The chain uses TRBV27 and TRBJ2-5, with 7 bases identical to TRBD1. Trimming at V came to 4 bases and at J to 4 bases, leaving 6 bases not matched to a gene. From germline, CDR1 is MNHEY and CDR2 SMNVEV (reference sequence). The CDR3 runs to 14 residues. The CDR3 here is CASSSTGNRETQYF. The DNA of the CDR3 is TGTGCCAGCAGTTCGACAGGGAATCGAGAGACCCAGTACTTC.

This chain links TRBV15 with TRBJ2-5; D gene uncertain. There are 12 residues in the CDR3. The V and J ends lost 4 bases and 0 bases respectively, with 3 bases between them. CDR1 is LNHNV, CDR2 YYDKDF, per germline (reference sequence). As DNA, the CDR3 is TGTGCCACCAGCATAGACCAAGAGACCCAGTACTTC. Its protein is CATSIDQETQYF.

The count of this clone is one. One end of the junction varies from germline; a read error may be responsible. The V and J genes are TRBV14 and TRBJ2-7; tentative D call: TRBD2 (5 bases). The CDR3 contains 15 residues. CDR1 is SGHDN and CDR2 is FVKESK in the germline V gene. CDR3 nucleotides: TGTGCCAGCAGCCAAGAACTAGGTTTGCGCTCGGGTATAATATTC. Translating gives CASSQELGLRSGIIF.